This T cell receptor (beta chain) comes out of a study of shared clonotypes between healthy human individuals. Points on this clone: Its antigen is unknown.

The V gene lost 5 bases and the J gene lost 6 bases, with 14 bases spanning the gap. This CDR3 has 13 residues. Germline assignment: CDR1 SEHNR and CDR2 FQNEAQ (reference sequence). In the study's own analysis: Quality scores were absent from the junction-only immunoSEQ sequences, so filtering differed. The repertoire was sequenced with immunoSEQ multiplex PCR; TCRdb's copy has only in-frame clones and lacks some. V and J calls plus clone size are reproduced from that table; the DNA served to infer D and trimming. This table has around 340,000 clones, around four fifths appearing once. All participating donors were Caucasian adults from Nashville, Tennessee. Regarding the study as a whole: Exclusively blood specimens were collected; tissue repertoires likely differ.

The sample taken for sequencing was memory CD4+ T cells sorted from blood. As for subset: CD45RA-negative fraction. The receptor was isolated from a man younger than 45 in good health. V gene TRBV7-9 combines with J gene TRBJ2-7, with D possibly being TRBD1 (5 bases). The CDR3 spells CASSAETATEQYF. The CDR3, as DNA: TGTGCCAGCAGCGCTGAGACAGCGACCGAGCAGTACTTC.